In this sample, the clone carrying this T cell receptor beta chain turned up once. The germline V gene has CDR1 GTSNPN and CDR2 SVGIG (reference sequence). The V gene end was trimmed by 4 bases and the J gene end by 5 bases; junction bases not matched to a gene: 11. This CDR3 is 15 amino acids long. Only in-frame clones appear in the TCRdb table, and some are missing; sequencing was by immunoSEQ multiplex PCR. Of around 130,000 clones in the sample, approximately 81% are singletons; the top ten hold 1.1% to 1.5%. The data were taken from a study of blood T cell repertoires in COVID-19. The sequenced material came from peripheral blood. The clonotype comes from a man in his fifties or sixties with acute or convalescent COVID-19. The chain joins TRBV30 to TRBJ2-5; 9 bases line up with TRBD2. CDR3 sequence: CAWTLAGVRDETQYF. Here the CDR3 DNA reads TGTGCCTGGACCTTAGCGGGAGTAAGGGATGAGACCCAGTACTTC.